This TCR beta chain came from a study of T cell repertoires in cytomegalovirus infection. Study context: Public TCR beta signatures provided an indication of both CMV infection and a matching HLA type. Study-level findings and limits: Ex vivo responses were dominated by HLA-C-restricted CMV-specific TCR beta clonotypes.

As regards this clonotype: No antigen is known for it.

Via MiXCR, TCRdb re-called the reads, giving one row per CDR3 protein. This sample has about 500,000 distinct CDR3 sequences; 30% to 40% occur once, and the top ten carry roughly a sixth. The ends lost 4 bases at V and 6 bases at J; junction bases unmatched: 4. Germline CDR1 SGHNT, CDR2 YYREEE (reference sequence). CDR3 size: 16 residues. This chain links TRBV5-4 with TRBJ2-2; 15 bases line up with TRBD2. The clonotype comes from a human donor in good health (CMV status not recorded). Some clones in this sample may be carry-over from other donors' samples. This specimen was cultured PBMCs, taken from culture after CMV antigen stimulation. This chain's CDR3 is CASSRGTSGRSGELFF. The CDR3 region has the DNA TGTGCCAGCAGCCGAGGGACTAGCGGGAGGTCCGGGGAGCTGTTTTTT.